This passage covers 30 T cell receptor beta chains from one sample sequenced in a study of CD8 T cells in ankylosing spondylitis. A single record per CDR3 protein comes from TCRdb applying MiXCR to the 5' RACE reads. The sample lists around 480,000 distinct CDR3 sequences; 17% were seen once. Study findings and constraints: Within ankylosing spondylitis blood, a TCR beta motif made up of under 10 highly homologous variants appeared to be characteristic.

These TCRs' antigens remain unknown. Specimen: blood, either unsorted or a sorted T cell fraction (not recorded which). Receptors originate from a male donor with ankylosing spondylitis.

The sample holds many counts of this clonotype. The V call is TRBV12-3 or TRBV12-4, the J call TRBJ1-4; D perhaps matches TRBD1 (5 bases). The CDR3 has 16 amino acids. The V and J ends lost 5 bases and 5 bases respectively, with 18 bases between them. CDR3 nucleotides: TGTGCCAGCAGTAGCCTCCTCGGGGGAGAGAATGAAAAACTGTTTTTT. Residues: CASSSLLGGENEKLFF.

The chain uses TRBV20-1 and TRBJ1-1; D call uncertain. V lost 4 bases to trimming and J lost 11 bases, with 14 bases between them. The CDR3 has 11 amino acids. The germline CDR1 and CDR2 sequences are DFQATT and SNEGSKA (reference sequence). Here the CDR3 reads CSAMRLLPAFF. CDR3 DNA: TGCAGTGCTATGCGGCTCCTGCCGGCTTTCTTT.

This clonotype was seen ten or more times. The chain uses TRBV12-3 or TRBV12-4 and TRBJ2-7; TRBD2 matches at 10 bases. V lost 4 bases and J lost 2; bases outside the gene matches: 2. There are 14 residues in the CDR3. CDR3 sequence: CASSSSGRTYEQYF. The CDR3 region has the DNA TGTGCCAGCAGTTCTAGCGGGAGAACCTACGAGCAGTACTTC.

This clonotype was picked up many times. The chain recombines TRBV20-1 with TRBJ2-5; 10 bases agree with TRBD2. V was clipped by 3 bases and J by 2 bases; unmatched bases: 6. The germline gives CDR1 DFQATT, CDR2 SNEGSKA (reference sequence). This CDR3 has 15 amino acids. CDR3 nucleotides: TGCAGTGCTAGCCGGAAAGCGGGAGGGCAAGAGACCCAGTACTTC. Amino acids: CSASRKAGGQETQYF.

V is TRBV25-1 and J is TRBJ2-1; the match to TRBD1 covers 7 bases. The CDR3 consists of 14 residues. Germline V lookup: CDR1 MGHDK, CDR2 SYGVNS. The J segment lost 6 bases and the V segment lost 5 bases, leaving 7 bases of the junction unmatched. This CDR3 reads CASSKRGQGNEQFF. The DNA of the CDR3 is TGTGCCAGCAGTAAAAGGGGGCAGGGCAATGAGCAGTTCTTC. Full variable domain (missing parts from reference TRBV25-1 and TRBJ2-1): EADIYQTPRYLVIGTGKKITLECSQTMGHDKMYWYQQDPGMELHLIHYSYGVNSTEKGDLSSESTVSRIRTEHFPLTLESARPSHTSQYLCASSKRGQGNEQFFGPGTRLTVL.

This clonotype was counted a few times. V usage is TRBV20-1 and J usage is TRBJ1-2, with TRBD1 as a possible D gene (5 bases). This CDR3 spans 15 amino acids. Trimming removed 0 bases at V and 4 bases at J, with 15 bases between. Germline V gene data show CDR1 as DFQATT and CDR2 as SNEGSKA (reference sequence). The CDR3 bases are TGCAGTGCTAGAGAGGAGGCAGGGCTCCCCTATGGCTACACCTTC. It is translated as CSAREEAGLPYGYTF.

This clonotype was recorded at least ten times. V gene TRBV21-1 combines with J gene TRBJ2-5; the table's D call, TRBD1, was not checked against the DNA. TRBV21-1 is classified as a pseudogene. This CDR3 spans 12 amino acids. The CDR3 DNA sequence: TGTGCCAGGGACAGGGAGAAAGAGACCCAGTACTTC. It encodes CARDREKETQYF.

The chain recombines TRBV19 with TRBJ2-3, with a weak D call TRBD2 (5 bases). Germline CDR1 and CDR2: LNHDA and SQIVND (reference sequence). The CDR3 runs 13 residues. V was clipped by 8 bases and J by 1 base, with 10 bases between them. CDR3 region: CASRAAGTDTQYF. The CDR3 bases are TGTGCCAGTCGAGCGGCCGGCACAGATACGCAGTATTTT.

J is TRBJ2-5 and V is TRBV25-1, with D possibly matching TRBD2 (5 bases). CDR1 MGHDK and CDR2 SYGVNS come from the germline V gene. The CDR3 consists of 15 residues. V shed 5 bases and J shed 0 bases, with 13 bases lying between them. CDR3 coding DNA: TGTGCCAGCAGTAGACTAAGCGTGTACCAAGAGACCCAGTACTTC. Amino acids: CASSRLSVYQETQYF. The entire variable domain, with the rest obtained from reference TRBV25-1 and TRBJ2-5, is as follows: EADIYQTPRYLVIGTGKKITLECSQTMGHDKMYWYQQDPGMELHLIHYSYGVNSTEKGDLSSESTVSRIRTEHFPLTLESARPSHTSQYLCASSRLSVYQETQYFGPGTRLLVL.

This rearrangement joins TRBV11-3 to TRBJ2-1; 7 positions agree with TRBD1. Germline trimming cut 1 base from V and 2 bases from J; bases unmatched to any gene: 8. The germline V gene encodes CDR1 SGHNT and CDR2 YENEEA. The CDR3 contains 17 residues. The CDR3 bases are TGTGCCAGCAGCTTAGGCGCCTGGGACAGTACCTACAATGAGCAGTTCTTC. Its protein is CASSLGAWDSTYNEQFF.

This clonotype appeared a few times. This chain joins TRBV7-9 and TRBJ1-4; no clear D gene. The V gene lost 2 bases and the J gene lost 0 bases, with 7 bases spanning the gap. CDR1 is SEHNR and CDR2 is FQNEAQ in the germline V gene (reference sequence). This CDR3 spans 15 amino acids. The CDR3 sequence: CASSLRAATNEKLFF. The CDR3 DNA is TGTGCCAGCAGCTTAAGGGCAGCAACTAATGAAAAACTGTTTTTT. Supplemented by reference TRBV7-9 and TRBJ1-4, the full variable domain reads DTGVSQNPRHKITKRGQNVTFRCDPISEHNRLYWYRQTLGQGPEFLTYFQNEAQLEKSRLLSDRFSAERPKGSFSTLEIQRTEQGDSAMYLCASSLRAATNEKLFFGSGTQLSVL.

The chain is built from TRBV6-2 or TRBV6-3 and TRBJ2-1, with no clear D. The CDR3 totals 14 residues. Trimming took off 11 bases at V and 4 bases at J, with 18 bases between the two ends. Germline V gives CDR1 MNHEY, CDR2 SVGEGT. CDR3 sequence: CAARSTSIYNEQFF. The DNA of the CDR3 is TGTGCCGCCAGATCGACCAGTATATACAATGAGCAGTTCTTC.

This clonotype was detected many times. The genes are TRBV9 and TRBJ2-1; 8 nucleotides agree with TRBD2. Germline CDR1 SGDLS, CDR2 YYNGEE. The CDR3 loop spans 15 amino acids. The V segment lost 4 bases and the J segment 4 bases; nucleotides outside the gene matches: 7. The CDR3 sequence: CASSPGLAGYNEQFF. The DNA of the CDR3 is TGTGCCAGCAGCCCCGGACTAGCTGGTTACAATGAGCAGTTCTTC.

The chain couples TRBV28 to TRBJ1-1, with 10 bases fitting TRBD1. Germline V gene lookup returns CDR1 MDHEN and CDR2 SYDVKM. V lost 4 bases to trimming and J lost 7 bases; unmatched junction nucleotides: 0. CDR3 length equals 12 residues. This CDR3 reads CASSWTGGEAFF. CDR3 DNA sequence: TGTGCCAGCAGTTGGACAGGGGGTGAAGCTTTCTTT.

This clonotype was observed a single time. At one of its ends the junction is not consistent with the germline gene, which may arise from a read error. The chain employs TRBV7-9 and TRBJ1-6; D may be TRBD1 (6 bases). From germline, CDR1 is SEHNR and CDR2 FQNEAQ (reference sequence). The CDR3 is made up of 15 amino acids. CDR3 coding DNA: TGTGCCAGCAGCCTGGGGGCCTCCAATAATTCACCCCTCCACTTT. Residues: CASSLGASNNSPLHF.

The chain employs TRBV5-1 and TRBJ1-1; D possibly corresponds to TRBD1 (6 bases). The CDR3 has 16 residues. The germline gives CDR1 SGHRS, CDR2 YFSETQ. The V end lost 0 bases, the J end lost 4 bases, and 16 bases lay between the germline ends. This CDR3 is CASSLGAGQRGTEAFF. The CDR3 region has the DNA TGCGCCAGCAGCTTGGGGGCTGGACAGCGGGGCACTGAAGCTTTCTTT.

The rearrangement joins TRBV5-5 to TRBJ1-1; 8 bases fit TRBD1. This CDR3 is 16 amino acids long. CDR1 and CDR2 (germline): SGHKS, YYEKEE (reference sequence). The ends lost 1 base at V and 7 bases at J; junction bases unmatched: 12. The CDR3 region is CASSLPSNRGNLEAFF. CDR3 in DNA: TGTGCCAGCAGCTTGCCCTCCAACAGGGGGAACCTTGAAGCTTTCTTT.

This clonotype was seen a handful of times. CDR3 protein: CASRGSGGTEAFF. In nucleotides, the CDR3 is TGTGCCAGCAGAGGTAGTGGGGGCACTGAAGCTTTCTTT. The chain couples TRBV2 to TRBJ1-1; possible D gene TRBD1, 5 bases. V was trimmed by 6 bases and J by 4 bases, leaving 12 bases between them. The germline CDR1 and CDR2 sequences are SNHLY and FYNNEI. The CDR3 extends over 13 amino acids.

The CDR3 loop reads CASSQDSGRGALSGANVLTF. In nucleotides, the CDR3 is TGTGCCAGCAGCCAAGATTCGGGCAGGGGGGCGCTCTCTGGGGCCAACGTCCTGACTTTC. The chain uses TRBV3-1 and TRBJ2-6, with TRBD1 as a possible D gene (7 bases). Germline CDR1 LGHDT, CDR2 YNNKEL (reference sequence). The CDR3 is made up of 20 amino acids. V lost 0 bases and J 0 bases, leaving 18 bases between the germline ends.

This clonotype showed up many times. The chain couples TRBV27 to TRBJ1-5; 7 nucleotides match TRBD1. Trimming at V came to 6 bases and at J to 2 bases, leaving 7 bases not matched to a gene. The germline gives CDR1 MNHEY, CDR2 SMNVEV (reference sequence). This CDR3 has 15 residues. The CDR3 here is CASSLQGFGNQPQHF. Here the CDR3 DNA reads TGTGCCAGCAGCTTACAGGGGTTCGGCAATCAGCCCCAGCATTTT.

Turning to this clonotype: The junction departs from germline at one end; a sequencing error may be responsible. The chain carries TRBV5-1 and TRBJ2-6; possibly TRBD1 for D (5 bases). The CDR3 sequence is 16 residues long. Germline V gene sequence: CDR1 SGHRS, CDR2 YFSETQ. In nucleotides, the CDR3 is TGCGCCAGCAGCTTGGCAGGTGTAGCTGGGGCCGACGTCCTGACTTTC. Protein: CASSLAGVAGADVLTF.

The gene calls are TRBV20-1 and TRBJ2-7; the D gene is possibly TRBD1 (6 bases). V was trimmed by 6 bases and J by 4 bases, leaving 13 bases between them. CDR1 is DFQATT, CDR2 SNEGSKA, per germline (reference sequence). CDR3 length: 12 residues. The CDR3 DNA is TGCAGTGCGATCCGGGACACGTACGAGCAGTACTTC. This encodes CSAIRDTYEQYF.

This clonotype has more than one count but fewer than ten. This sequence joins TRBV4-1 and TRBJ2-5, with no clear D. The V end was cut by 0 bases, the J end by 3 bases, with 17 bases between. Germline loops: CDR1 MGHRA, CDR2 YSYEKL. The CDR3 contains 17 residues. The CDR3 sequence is CASSQDRLGQKKETQYF. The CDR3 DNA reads TGCGCCAGCAGCCAAGATCGGCTCGGGCAGAAAAAAGAGACCCAGTACTTC.

The CDR3 nucleotides read TGTGCCAGCAGCGAAAGATCAACTAATGAAAAACTGTTTTTT. Its translation is CASSERSTNEKLFF. V and J are TRBV7-6 and TRBJ1-4; D remains ambiguous. The CDR3 totals 14 residues. Germline V gives CDR1 SGHVS, CDR2 FNYEAQ. The V and J ends lost 5 bases and 0 bases respectively, with 7 bases between them.

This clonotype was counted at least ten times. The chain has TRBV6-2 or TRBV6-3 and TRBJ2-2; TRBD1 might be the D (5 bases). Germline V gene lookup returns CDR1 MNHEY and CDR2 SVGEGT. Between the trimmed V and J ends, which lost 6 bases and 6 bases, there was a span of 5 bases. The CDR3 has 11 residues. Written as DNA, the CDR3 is TGTGCCAGCAGCAGGGCCGGGGAGCTGTTTTTT. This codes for CASSRAGELFF.

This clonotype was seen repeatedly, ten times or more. The CDR3 loop is CASSQGLPDTQYF. The CDR3 nucleotides are TGTGCCAGCAGCCAAGGGTTGCCAGATACGCAGTATTTT. V is TRBV3-1 and J is TRBJ2-3; D gene uncertain. Germline loops: CDR1 LGHDT, CDR2 YNNKEL (reference sequence). The CDR3 contains 13 residues. V lost 1 base and J 4 bases, leaving 6 bases between the germline ends.

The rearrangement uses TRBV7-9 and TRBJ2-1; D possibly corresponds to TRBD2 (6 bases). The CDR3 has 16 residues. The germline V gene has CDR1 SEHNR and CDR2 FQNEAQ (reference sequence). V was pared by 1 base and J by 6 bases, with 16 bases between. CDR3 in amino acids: CASSLGVDSGVNEQFF. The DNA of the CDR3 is TGTGCCAGCAGCTTAGGAGTGGATAGCGGTGTCAATGAGCAGTTCTTC.

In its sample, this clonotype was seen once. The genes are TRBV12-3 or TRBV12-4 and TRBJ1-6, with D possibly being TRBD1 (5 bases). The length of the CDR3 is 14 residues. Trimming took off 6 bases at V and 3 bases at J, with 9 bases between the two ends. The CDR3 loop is CASRGGDYNSPLHF. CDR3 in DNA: TGTGCCAGCAGGGGGGGAGACTATAATTCACCCCTCCACTTT.

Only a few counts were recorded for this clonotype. The CDR3, as DNA: TGTGCCAGCAGCCAACAGGGGGTGCAGTACTTC. Translating it yields CASSQQGVQYF. This sequence joins TRBV3-1 and TRBJ2-7; 7 nucleotides match TRBD1. Germline assignment: CDR1 LGHDT and CDR2 YNNKEL (reference sequence). The CDR3 has 11 residues. V trimming: 2 bases; J trimming: 9 bases; junction bases outside the gene matches: 1.

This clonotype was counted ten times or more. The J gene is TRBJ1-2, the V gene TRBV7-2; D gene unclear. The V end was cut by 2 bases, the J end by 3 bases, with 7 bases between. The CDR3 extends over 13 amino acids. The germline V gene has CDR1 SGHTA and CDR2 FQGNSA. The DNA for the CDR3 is TGTGCCAGCAGCTTAACGAGGGACTATGGCTACACCTTC. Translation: CASSLTRDYGYTF.